A single sample is the source of the 23 T cell receptor beta chains below, sequenced in a study of CD8 T cells in ankylosing spondylitis. General study results and limits: Ankylosing spondylitis blood appeared to be characterized by a TCR beta motif of 8 or 9 highly homologous variants.

The antigens of these receptors remain unknown. In TCRdb, the 5' RACE reads were re-called with MiXCR into one record per CDR3 protein. The sample lists fewer than 650,000 distinct CDR3 sequences, over 9.5% occurring once. Material for sequencing was blood, either unsorted or a sorted T cell fraction (not recorded which). These receptors were obtained from a male donor with ankylosing spondylitis.

Only a few counts were recorded for this clonotype. The rearrangement uses TRBV5-1 and TRBJ2-2, with no clear D. CDR1 SGHRS and CDR2 YFSETQ come from the germline V gene. V lost 3 bases and J 5 bases, leaving 8 bases between the germline ends. This CDR3 has 13 residues. The CDR3 DNA is TGCGCCAGCAGCTCCATTTTTACCGGGGAGCTGTTTTTT. This codes for CASSSIFTGELFF.

This clonotype was seen at least ten times. J is TRBJ2-1 and V is TRBV10-1; 9 nucleotides agree with TRBD2. V was clipped by 3 bases and J by 5 bases; unmatched bases: 5. The CDR3 is 15 residues long. The germline CDR1 and CDR2 sequences are WNHNN and SYGVQD (reference sequence). This CDR3 is CASSDPLAGNNEQFF. CDR3 DNA sequence: TGCGCCAGCAGTGACCCCCTAGCGGGAAACAATGAGCAGTTCTTC.

This clonotype came up a few times. The chain has TRBV5-1 and TRBJ1-2; 9 positions agree with TRBD1. V trimming: 4 bases; J trimming: 8 bases; junction bases outside the gene matches: 9. The CDR3 sequence is 14 residues long. The germline CDR1 and CDR2 sequences are SGHRS and YFSETQ. In nucleotides, the CDR3 is TGCGCCAGCAGCCTTCGGACAGGGGTATGGGGCTACACCTTC. Translating gives CASSLRTGVWGYTF.

This clonotype occurred a few times. The chain links TRBV15 to TRBJ1-3, with 7 bases lining up with TRBD1. In germline, CDR1 is LNHNV, CDR2 YYDKDF (reference sequence). This CDR3 comprises 14 residues. V lost 8 bases to trimming and J lost 3 bases; unmatched junction nucleotides: 7. The CDR3, as DNA: TGTGCCACCGGTACAGGGGCCGGTGGAAACACCATATATTTT. The encoded protein is CATGTGAGGNTIYF.

The V call is TRBV5-1, the J call TRBJ2-7, with TRBD2 as a possible D gene (7 bases). The V end lost 0 bases, the J end lost 5 bases, and 15 bases lay between the germline ends. This CDR3 region has 15 residues. The germline V gene encodes CDR1 SGHRS and CDR2 YFSETQ. The CDR3 loop is CASSLEGGRSNEQYF. The CDR3 coding sequence is TGCGCCAGCAGCTTGGAGGGGGGGAGATCCAACGAGCAGTACTTC.

This clonotype has at least ten counts. V and J are TRBV7-9 and TRBJ2-7, with D unresolved. Germline V CDR1 and CDR2: SEHNR, FQNEAQ (reference sequence). The CDR3 is made up of 12 amino acids. V was shortened by 3 bases and J by 0 bases, with 3 bases between the two germline ends. CDR3 nucleotide sequence: TGTGCCAGCAGCTTCAGCTCCTACGAGCAGTACGTC. Residues: CASSFSSYEQYV.

The rearrangement joins TRBV3-1 to TRBJ1-1; TRBD1 matches at 7 bases. CDR1 is LGHDT, CDR2 YNNKEL, per germline (reference sequence). This CDR3 has 13 amino acids. V lost 4 bases and J lost 4; bases outside the gene matches: 3. The CDR3 loop reads CASSRDSSTEAFF. The CDR3 DNA is TGTGCCAGCAGCCGGGACAGTTCCACTGAAGCTTTCTTT.

At least ten counts were recorded for this clonotype. The V and J genes are TRBV5-1 and TRBJ1-2, with TRBD1 matching 7 bases. This CDR3 spans 15 amino acids. Germline lookup yields CDR1 SGHRS and CDR2 YFSETQ. With V trimmed by 4 bases and J by 2 bases, 8 bases remained unmatched. CDR3: CASSVGGTDNYGYTF. The CDR3, as DNA: TGCGCCAGCAGCGTAGGAGGGACAGACAACTATGGCTACACCTTC.

This rearrangement joins TRBV20-1 to TRBJ2-1, with D perhaps matching TRBD2 (5 bases). Trimming pared 7 bases from V and 0 bases from J, leaving 10 bases between. From germline, CDR1 is DFQATT and CDR2 SNEGSKA (reference sequence). The CDR3 runs 13 residues. The CDR3 bases are TGCAGTGGTGAAGGGAGCTCCTACAATGAGCAGTTCTTC. Its translation is CSGEGSSYNEQFF.

The genes are TRBV7-2 and TRBJ2-1; TRBD2 aligns across 10 bases. V lost 8 bases and J lost 0; bases outside the gene matches: 7. The CDR3 length is 16 residues. Germline lookup yields CDR1 SGHTA and CDR2 FQGNSA. As DNA, the CDR3 is TGTGCCAGCGGTGGGGGGACTAGCGTCTCCTACAATGAGCAGTTCTTC. Protein product: CASGGGTSVSYNEQFF.

This clonotype was seen only a few times. CDR3: CAISEGVSGRGSYNEQFF. The CDR3 DNA sequence: TGTGCCATCAGTGAGGGAGTTAGCGGGAGGGGGTCCTACAATGAGCAGTTCTTC. The chain combines TRBV10-3 with TRBJ2-1, with 11 bases fitting TRBD2. Germline-derived CDR1 and CDR2 are ENHRY and SYGVKD. J gave up 1 base and V 2 bases, and 7 bases lay outside the gene matches. The CDR3 totals 18 residues.

This chain uses TRBV27 with TRBJ2-7; TRBD2 matches 7 bases. With V trimmed by 6 bases and J by 4 bases, 6 bases remained unmatched. The CDR3 has 13 amino acids. The germline V gene encodes CDR1 MNHEY and CDR2 SMNVEV (reference sequence). The CDR3 region has the DNA TGTGCCAGCAGGACTAGCCGTAGGTACGAGCAGTACTTC. Its translation is CASRTSRRYEQYF.

This clonotype was observed a handful of times. V and J are TRBV7-8 and TRBJ2-3; 11 nucleotides agree with TRBD2. Germline V gene sequence: CDR1 SGHVS, CDR2 FQNEAQ. Unmatched junction bases numbered 7, after V lost 8 bases and J lost 3 bases. This CDR3 has 15 residues. This CDR3 is CASGRLAGKTDTQYF. In DNA, the CDR3 is TGTGCCAGCGGAAGACTAGCGGGAAAGACAGATACGCAGTATTTT.

This clonotype has just a few counts. CDR3 coding DNA: TGTGCCAGCTCAGCGAAAAACACCGGGGAGCTGTTTTTT. It is translated as CASSAKNTGELFF. The J gene is TRBJ2-2, the V gene TRBV18; D remains unclear. V was shortened by 5 bases and J by 2 bases, with 6 bases between the two germline ends. There are 13 residues in the CDR3. Germline-derived CDR1 and CDR2 are KGHSH and LQKENI.

This clonotype was counted only a few times. V usage is TRBV7-2 and J usage is TRBJ1-4; a weak D match, TRBD1 (5 bases). V was clipped by 0 bases and J by 7 bases, with 9 bases between them. CDR1 SGHTA and CDR2 FQGNSA come from the germline V gene. CDR3 length: 14 amino acids. CDR3 loop: CASSLAGDAEKLFF. The DNA of the CDR3 is TGTGCCAGCAGCTTAGCGGGGGATGCTGAAAAACTGTTTTTT.

The chain has TRBV5-1 and TRBJ2-7, with D perhaps matching TRBD1 or TRBD2 (5 bases each). The V end lost 1 base, the J end lost 3 bases, and 14 bases lay between the germline ends. Germline V gene lookup returns CDR1 SGHRS and CDR2 YFSETQ. The CDR3 length is 15 residues. The CDR3 region is CASSLTRGPLYEQYF. CDR3 sequence (DNA): TGCGCCAGCAGCTTGACTAGGGGACCTCTCTACGAGCAGTACTTC.

This clonotype has ten or more counts. V is TRBV24-1 and J is TRBJ2-2, with D unclear. The V gene's germline CDR1 is KGHDR and CDR2 SFDVKD. Between the trimmed V and J ends, which lost 5 bases and 7 bases, there was a span of 7 bases. The CDR3 is made up of 12 amino acids. CDR3 in DNA: TGTGCCACCAGTGCTGGGGACGGGGAGCTGTTTTTT. It specifies CATSAGDGELFF.

Details on this clonotype: A read error is possible here, since a much larger clone lies one base away. The genes are TRBV5-1 and TRBJ1-3; 8 bases match TRBD1. Germline V gene sequence: CDR1 SGHRS, CDR2 YFSETQ. Unmatched junction bases numbered 10, after V lost 5 bases and J lost 3 bases. The length of the CDR3 is 16 residues. CDR3 in DNA: TGCGCCAGCAGTCTCACAGGGGGGAACTTTGGAAACACCATATATTTT. It codes for CASSLTGGNFGNTIYF.

This clonotype was counted many times. J is TRBJ2-2 and V is TRBV5-6; 8 bases align to TRBD1. CDR1 and CDR2 from the germline V gene are SGHDT and YYEEEE. The CDR3 totals 17 residues. J lost 2 bases, V lost 1 base, and 7 bases had no gene match. This chain's CDR3 is CASSLRGQGINTGELFF. CDR3 bases: TGTGCCAGCAGCTTGCGAGGACAGGGAATAAACACCGGGGAGCTGTTTTTT.

This clonotype appeared many times. V usage is TRBV7-9 and J usage is TRBJ2-1; D is uncertain. Germline lookup yields CDR1 SEHNR and CDR2 FQNEAQ (reference sequence). CDR3 length equals 14 residues. V was shortened by 0 bases and J by 7 bases, with 10 bases between the two germline ends. The CDR3 reads CASSLASADNEQFF. The CDR3 DNA sequence: TGTGCCAGCAGCTTAGCGTCAGCCGATAATGAGCAGTTCTTC.

This chain links TRBV12-3 or TRBV12-4 with TRBJ2-7; D is undetermined. The length of the CDR3 is 12 residues. Trimming removed 1 base from V and 7 bases from J, with 8 bases in between. CDR3 sequence reads: CASSLGPGEQYV. The CDR3 DNA follows: TGTGCCAGCAGTTTAGGTCCTGGGGAGCAGTACGTC.

This clonotype has only a few counts. The chain couples TRBV12-3 or TRBV12-4 to TRBJ2-1; 12 nucleotides line up with TRBD2. The V segment lost 6 bases and the J segment 8 bases; nucleotides outside the gene matches: 5. This CDR3 spans 14 amino acids. CDR3: CASRRLAGEYEQFF. DNA for the CDR3: TGTGCCAGCAGAAGACTAGCGGGAGAGTATGAGCAGTTCTTC.

A few counts support this clonotype. The chain recombines TRBV5-1 with TRBJ2-1; maybe TRBD1 (5 bases). The CDR3 sequence is 16 residues long. CDR1 and CDR2 (germline): SGHRS, YFSETQ. V was cut by 0 bases and J by 2 bases, with 12 bases left in between. This CDR3 is CASSLGTTFTYNEQFF. The CDR3 nucleotides read TGCGCCAGCAGCTTGGGGACAACGTTCACCTACAATGAGCAGTTCTTC.